This T cell receptor (beta chain) was identified during a study of cytomegalovirus exposure and HLA in healthy donors. Study conclusions and caveats: A further, later analysis showed that HLA-associated TCR beta chains (compared with equally common others) were more clonally expanded. Being productive about 87% or about 30% of the time was typical of most TCR beta V segments in an earlier analysis. Whilst most TCR sequences proved rare, a subset of public TCRs occurred across many donors.

About this clone itself: Antigen unknown.

Donors were ostensibly healthy at sampling, although undocumented immune exposures were probable. It was with 60 Vbeta and 13 Jbeta primers that the PCR ran. Sequencing used immunoSEQ multiplex PCR; TCRdb keeps in-frame clones, though not all of them. The sample carries around 140,000 clones, 77% recorded once. The CDR3 is made up of 14 amino acids. The V and J ends lost 7 bases and 4 bases, in that order; junction bases with no gene match: 5. In germline, CDR1 is LNHDA, CDR2 SQIVND (reference sequence). Sequencing input: PBMCs. The genes are TRBV19 and TRBJ2-2, with 8 bases that match TRBD1. The TCR was taken from a male donor in good health and CMV-seropositive. The CDR3 DNA is TGTGCCAGTACCCAGGGGGCGGCCACCGGGGAGCTGTTTTTT. Translation gives CASTQGAATGELFF.